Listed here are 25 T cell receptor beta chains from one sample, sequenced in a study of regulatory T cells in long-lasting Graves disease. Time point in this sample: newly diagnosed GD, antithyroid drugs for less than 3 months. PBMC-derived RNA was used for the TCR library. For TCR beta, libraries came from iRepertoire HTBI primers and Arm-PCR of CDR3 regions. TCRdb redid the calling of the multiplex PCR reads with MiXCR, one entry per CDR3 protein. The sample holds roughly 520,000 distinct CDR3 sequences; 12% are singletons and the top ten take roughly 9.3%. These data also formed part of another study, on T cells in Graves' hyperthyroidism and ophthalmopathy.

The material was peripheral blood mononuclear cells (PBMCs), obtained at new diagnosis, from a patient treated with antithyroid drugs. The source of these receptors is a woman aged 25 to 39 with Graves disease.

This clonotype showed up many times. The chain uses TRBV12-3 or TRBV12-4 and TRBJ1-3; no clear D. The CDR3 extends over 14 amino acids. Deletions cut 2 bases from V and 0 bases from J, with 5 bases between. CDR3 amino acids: CASSLNPSGNTIYF. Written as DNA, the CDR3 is TGTGCCAGCAGTTTAAACCCCTCTGGAAACACCATATATTTT.

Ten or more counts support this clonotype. CDR3 amino acids: CATSRDRGDTEAFF. The DNA for the CDR3 is TGTGCCACCAGCCGCGACAGGGGGGACACTGAAGCTTTCTTT. The chain combines TRBV15 with TRBJ1-1; 9 bases are shared with TRBD1. The germline V gene has CDR1 LNHNV and CDR2 YYDKDF (reference sequence). The CDR3 is made up of 14 amino acids. J lost 3 bases, V lost 5 bases, and 4 bases had no gene match.

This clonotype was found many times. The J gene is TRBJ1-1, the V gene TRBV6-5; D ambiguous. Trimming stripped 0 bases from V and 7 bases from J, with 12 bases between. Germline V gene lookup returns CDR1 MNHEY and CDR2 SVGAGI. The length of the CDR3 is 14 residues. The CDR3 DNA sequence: TGTGCCAGCAGTTACTCGGACGGGGTGGTTGAAGCTTTCTTT. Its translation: CASSYSDGVVEAFF.

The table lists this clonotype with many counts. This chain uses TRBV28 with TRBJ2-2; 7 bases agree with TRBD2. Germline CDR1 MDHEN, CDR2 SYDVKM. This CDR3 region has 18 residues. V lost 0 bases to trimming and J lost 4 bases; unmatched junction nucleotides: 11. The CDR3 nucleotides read TGTGCCAGCAGTTTATGGGCAGCGGGAATAAGTCGCACCGGGGAGCTGTTTTTT. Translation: CASSLWAAGISRTGELFF.

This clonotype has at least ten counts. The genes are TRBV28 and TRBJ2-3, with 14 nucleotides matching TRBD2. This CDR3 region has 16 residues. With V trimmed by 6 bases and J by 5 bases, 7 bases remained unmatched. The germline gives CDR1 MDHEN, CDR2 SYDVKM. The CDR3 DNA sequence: TGTGCCAGCAGCCTCCCGGGACTAGCGGGAGTAGATACGCAGTATTTT. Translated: CASSLPGLAGVDTQYF.

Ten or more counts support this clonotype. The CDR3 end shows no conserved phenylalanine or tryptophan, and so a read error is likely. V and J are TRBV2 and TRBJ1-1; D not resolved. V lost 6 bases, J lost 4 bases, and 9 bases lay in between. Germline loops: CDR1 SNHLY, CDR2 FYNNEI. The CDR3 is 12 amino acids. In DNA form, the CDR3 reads TGTGCCAGCAGGAGGGTCTTCACTGAAGCTTTCCTT. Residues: CASRRVFTEAFL.

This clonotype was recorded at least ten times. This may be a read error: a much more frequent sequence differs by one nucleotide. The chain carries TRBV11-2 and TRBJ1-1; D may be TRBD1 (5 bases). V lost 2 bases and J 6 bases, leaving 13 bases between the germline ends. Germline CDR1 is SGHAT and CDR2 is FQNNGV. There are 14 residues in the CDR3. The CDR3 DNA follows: TGTGCCAGCAGCTTAAGGGGTCGGGGGGCTGAAGCTTTCTTT. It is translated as CASSLRGRGAEAFF.

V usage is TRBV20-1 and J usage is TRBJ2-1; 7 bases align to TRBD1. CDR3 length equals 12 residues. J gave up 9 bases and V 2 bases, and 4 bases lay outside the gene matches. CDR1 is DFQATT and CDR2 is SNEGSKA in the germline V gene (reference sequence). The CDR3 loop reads CSARRTGTEQFF. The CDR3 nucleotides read TGCAGTGCTAGAAGGACAGGAACTGAGCAGTTCTTC.

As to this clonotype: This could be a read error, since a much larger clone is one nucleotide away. CDR3: CAISKSQGGNEQFF. The CDR3 region has the DNA TGTGCCATCAGTAAGTCCCAGGGGGGCAATGAGCAGTTCTTC. The chain is built from TRBV10-3 and TRBJ2-1; possible D gene TRBD1, 7 bases. This CDR3 region has 14 residues. The germline V gene encodes CDR1 ENHRY and CDR2 SYGVKD.

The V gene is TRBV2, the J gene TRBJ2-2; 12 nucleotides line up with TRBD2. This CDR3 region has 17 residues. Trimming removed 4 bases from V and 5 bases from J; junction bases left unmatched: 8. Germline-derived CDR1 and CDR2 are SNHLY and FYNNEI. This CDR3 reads CASSGLTSGSETGELFF. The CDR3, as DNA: TGTGCCAGCAGTGGATTGACTAGCGGGAGTGAGACCGGGGAGCTGTTTTTT.

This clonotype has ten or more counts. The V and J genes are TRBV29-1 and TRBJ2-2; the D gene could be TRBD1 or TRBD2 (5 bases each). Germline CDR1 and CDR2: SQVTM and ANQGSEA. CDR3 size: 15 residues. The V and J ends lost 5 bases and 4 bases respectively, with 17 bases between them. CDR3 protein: CSVHDRGRSTGELFF. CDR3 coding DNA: TGCAGCGTTCACGACCGGGGACGGAGCACCGGGGAGCTGTTTTTT.

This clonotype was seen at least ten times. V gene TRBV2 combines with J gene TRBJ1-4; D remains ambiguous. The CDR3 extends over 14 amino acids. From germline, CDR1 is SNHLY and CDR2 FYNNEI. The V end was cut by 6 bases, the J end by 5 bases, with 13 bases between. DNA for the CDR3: TGTGCCAGCAGGTTGAGGCAAACGAATGAAAAACTGTTTTTT. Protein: CASRLRQTNEKLFF.

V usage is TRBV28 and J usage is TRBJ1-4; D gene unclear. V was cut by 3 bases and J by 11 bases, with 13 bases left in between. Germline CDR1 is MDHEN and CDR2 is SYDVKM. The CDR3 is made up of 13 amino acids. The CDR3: CASSLGDGVKLFF. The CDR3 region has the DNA TGTGCCAGCAGTTTGGGCGACGGGGTGAAACTGTTTTTT.

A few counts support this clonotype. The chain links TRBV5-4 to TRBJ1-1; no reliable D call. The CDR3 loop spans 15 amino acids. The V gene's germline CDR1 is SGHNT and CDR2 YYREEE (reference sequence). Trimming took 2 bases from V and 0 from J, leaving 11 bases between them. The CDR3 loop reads CASSFIGAMNTEAFF. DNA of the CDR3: TGTGCCAGCAGCTTTATAGGTGCCATGAACACTGAAGCTTTCTTT.

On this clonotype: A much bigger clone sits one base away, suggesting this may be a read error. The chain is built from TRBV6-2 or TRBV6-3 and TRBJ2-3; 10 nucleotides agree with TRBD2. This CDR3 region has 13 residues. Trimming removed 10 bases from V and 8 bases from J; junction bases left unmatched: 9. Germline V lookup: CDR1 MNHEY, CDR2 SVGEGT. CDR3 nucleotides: TGTGCCATCGGGACTAGCGAAGCAGGTACGCAGTATTTT. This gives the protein CAIGTSEAGTQYF.

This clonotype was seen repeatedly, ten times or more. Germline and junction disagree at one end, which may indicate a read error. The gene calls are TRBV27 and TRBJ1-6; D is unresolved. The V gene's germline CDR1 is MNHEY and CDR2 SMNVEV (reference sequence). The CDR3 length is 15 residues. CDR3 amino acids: CASAQVGPLYSPLRF. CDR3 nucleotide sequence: TGTGCCAGCGCCCAAGTGGGTCCCCTATATTCACCCCTCCGCTTT.

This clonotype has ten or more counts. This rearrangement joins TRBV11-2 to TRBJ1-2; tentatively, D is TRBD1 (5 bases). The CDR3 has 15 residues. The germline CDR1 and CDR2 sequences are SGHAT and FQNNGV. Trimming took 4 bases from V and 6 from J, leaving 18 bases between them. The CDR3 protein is CASSYRQIEVHGYTF. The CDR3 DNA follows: TGTGCCAGCAGCTATCGACAGATTGAAGTTCATGGCTACACCTTC.

CDR3 region: CASSGRGQTYNEQFF. CDR3 bases: TGCGCCAGCTCAGGTAGGGGGCAGACCTACAATGAGCAGTTCTTC. The V and J genes are TRBV5-1 and TRBJ2-1, with 7 bases fitting TRBD1. V dropped 7 bases and J dropped 2; count of bases not matched to a gene: 9. This CDR3 is 15 amino acids long. Germline CDR1 reads SGHRS; CDR2 reads YFSETQ.

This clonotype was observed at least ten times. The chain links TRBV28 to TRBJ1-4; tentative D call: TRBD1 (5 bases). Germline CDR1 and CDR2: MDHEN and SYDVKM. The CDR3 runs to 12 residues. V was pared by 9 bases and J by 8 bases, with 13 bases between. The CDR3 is CASARAREKLFF. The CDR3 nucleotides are TGTGCCAGTGCCAGGGCCCGGGAAAAACTGTTTTTT.

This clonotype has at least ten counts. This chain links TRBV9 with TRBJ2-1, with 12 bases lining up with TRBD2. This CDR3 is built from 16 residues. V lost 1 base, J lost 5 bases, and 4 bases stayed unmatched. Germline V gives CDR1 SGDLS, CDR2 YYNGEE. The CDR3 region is CASSVSLAGGNNEQFF. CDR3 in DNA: TGTGCCAGCAGCGTATCACTAGCGGGAGGAAACAATGAGCAGTTCTTC.

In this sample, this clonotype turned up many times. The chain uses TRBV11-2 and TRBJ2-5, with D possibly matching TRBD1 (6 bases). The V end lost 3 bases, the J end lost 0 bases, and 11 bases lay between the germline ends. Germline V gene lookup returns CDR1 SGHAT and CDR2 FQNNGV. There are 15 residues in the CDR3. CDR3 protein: CASSFQRGYQETQYF. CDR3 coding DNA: TGTGCCAGCAGCTTTCAAAGGGGGTACCAAGAGACCCAGTACTTC.

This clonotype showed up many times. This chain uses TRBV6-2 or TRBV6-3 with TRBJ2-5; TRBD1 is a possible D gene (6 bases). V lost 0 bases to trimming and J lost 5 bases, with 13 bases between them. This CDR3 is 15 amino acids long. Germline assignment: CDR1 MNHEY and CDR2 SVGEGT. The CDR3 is CASSYSQGHYETQYF. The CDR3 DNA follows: TGTGCCAGCAGTTACTCACAGGGTCATTACGAGACCCAGTACTTC.

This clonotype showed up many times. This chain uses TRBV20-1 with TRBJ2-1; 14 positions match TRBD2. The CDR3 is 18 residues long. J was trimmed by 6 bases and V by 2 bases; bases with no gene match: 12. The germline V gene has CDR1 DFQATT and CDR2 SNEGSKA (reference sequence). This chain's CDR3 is CSARIRLAGGTWGNEQFF. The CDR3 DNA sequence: TGCAGTGCTAGAATACGACTAGCGGGAGGGACGTGGGGCAATGAGCAGTTCTTC.

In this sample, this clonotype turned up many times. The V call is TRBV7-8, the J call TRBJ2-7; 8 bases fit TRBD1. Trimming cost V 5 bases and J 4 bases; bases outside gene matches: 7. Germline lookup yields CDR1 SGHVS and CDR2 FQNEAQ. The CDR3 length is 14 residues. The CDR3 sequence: CASSPRQGRYEQYF. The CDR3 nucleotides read TGTGCCAGCAGCCCGAGACAGGGGCGGTACGAGCAGTACTTC.

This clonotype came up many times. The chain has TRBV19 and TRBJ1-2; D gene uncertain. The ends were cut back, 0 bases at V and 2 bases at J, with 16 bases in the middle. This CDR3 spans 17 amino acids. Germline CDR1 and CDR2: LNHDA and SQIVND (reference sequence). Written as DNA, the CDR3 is TGTGCCAGTAGTATAGATTCCCTTACGTTGGGGAACTATGGCTACACCTTC. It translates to CASSIDSLTLGNYGYTF. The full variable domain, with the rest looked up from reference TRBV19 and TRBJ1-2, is DGGITQSPKYLFRKEGQNVTLSCEQNLNHDAMYWYRQDPGQGLRLIYYSQIVNDFQKGDIAEGYSVSREKKESFPLTVTSAQKNPTAFYLCASSIDSLTLGNYGYTFGSGTRLTVV.